The rows below give T cell receptor beta chains drawn from one sample of a study of CD8 T cells in Susac syndrome. TCRdb analysed the immunoSEQ multiplex PCR reads with MiXCR anew, one entry per CDR3 protein. The top ten hold about 0.75% of the sample, which has approximately 54,000 distinct CDR3 sequences, approximately 95% seen once. Sequences were obtained from CD8+ T cells from PBMCs. Receptor source: a human donor with Susac syndrome. CDR3s include the opening cysteine and the closing phenylalanine or tryptophan. A D gene is named only where the DNA matches it firmly.

v_gene	j_gene	d_gene	CDR3aa
TRBV12-3/TRBV12-4	TRBJ1-5	NA	CASSYGVYSNQPQHF
TRBV13	TRBJ2-1	TRBD2	CASSLFGTSFVNEQFF
TRBV13	TRBJ1-3	NA	CASLAGVGNTIYF
TRBV7-9	TRBJ2-5	NA	CASSPQQGGETQYF
TRBV13	TRBJ2-7	TRBD2	CASSSGLSLYEQYF
TRBV7-2	TRBJ1-2	TRBD1	CASSPTGVGYGYTF
TRBV7-9	TRBJ2-7	NA	CASSSPQVPYEQYF
TRBV27	TRBJ2-7	NA	CASSRGGAYEQYF
TRBV7-9	TRBJ2-2	NA	CASGSLANTGELFF
TRBV12-3/TRBV12-4	TRBJ2-5	TRBD1	CASSLGWPGGTQYF
TRBV9	TRBJ1-2	NA	CASSAQGYGYTF
TRBV9	TRBJ1-6	NA	CASSAGSTGQGYSPLHF
TRBV20-1	TRBJ2-1	NA	CSAGLNEQFF
TRBV7-9	TRBJ1-5	NA	CASSEGGQPQHF
TRBV12-3/TRBV12-4	TRBJ2-1	TRBD2	CASSFPTSANEQFF
TRBV14	TRBJ2-7	NA	CASSQDEALPYEQYF
TRBV7-6	TRBJ1-1	NA	CASSPPGSEAFF
TRBV18	TRBJ1-1	NA	CASSPTGSAAFF
TRBV15	TRBJ2-3	NA	CATSRDLKDTQYF
TRBV9	TRBJ2-7	NA	CASSPWYSSSYEQYF
TRBV4-3	TRBJ2-2	TRBD2	CASSQGLAGGSRELFF
TRBV3-1	TRBJ1-5	TRBD1	CASSPGTGGYQPQHF
TRBV20-1	TRBJ2-3	TRBD2	CSARDRGGITDTQYF
TRBV5-4	TRBJ1-2	NA	CASHLGAGMGYGYTF
TRBV27	TRBJ2-3	NA	CASSLSFTDTQYF
TRBV6-7	TRBJ2-6	TRBD1	CASSSPGQVHHSGANVLTF
TRBV29-1	TRBJ2-7	TRBD2	CSVEDGLADSYEQYF
TRBV15	TRBJ1-1	NA	CATSRVEELNTEAFF
TRBV11-1	TRBJ1-1	NA	CASSLAITDALEAFF
TRBV9	TRBJ1-1	NA	CASGQRNTEAFF
TRBV20-1	TRBJ2-2	TRBD2	CSARDSGGKNTGELFF
TRBV11-2	TRBJ2-7	NA	CASSFGPTISYEQYF
TRBV3-1	TRBJ2-2	TRBD1	CASSLGQGASGELFF
TRBV18	TRBJ2-1	NA	CASSPPVPLEIEQFF
TRBV20-1	TRBJ2-1	NA	CSAVTLHSTGLSYNEQFF
TRBV5-1	TRBJ1-5	NA	CASRGLNQPQHF
TRBV6-5	TRBJ2-7	TRBD2	CASSYSISGEYEQYF
TRBV20-1	TRBJ2-7	NA	CSANLVSSYEQYF
TRBV4-1	TRBJ2-2	NA	CASSLKNTGELFF
TRBV4-3	TRBJ1-1	NA	CASTDGTGGATEAFF
TRBV5-1	TRBJ2-3	NA	CASSLWEFLGDTQYF
TRBV18	TRBJ2-5	NA	CASSLRTVQETQYF
TRBV28	TRBJ1-1	NA	CASRPTGTLTEAFF
TRBV7-2	TRBJ2-5	TRBD1	CASRAIQGPPQETQYF
TRBV20-1	TRBJ2-3	NA	CSARGPHPDTQYF
TRBV20-1	TRBJ2-1	NA	CSVNKHNEQFF
TRBV19	TRBJ2-5	TRBD1	CASSITGVETQYF
TRBV29-1	TRBJ1-1	NA	CSVEGLARLNTEAFF
TRBV19	TRBJ2-1	NA	CASSRAPYNEQFF
TRBV7-9	TRBJ2-7	TRBD2	CASSFSSGGYEQYF
TRBV5-4	TRBJ2-5	TRBD2	CASSLETSGETQYF
TRBV12-3/TRBV12-4	TRBJ1-5	TRBD1	CASSFSTGRVQPQHF
TRBV4-2	TRBJ2-5	TRBD2	CASSPSNSGGAETQYF
TRBV7-9	TRBJ1-2	NA	CASSREYGYTF
TRBV9	TRBJ1-3	NA	CASSDGQSNTIYF
TRBV5-6	TRBJ2-1	NA	CASSWDAGPYNEQFF
TRBV18	TRBJ2-7	TRBD1	CASSPLGQGALPHYSYEQYF